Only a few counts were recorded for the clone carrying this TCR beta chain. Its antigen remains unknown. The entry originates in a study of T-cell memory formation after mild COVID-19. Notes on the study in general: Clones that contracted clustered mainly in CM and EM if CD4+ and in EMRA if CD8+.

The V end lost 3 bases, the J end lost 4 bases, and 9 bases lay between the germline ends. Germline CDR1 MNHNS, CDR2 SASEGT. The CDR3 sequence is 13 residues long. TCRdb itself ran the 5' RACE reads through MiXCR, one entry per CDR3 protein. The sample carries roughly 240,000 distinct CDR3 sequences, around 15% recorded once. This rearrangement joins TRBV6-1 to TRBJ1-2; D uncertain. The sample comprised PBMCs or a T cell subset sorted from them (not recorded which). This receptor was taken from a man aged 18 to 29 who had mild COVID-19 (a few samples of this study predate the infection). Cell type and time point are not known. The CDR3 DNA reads TGTGCCAGCAGTGAGAGGCAGCGCTATGGCTACACCTTC. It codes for CASSERQRYGYTF.